Sequencing of this T cell receptor beta chain was carried out in a study of OX40 agonist ivuxolimab in advanced cancers. Study as a whole: At 0.01 to 10 mg/kg, ivuxolimab was administered intravenously to patients every 2 weeks. People who had prior anti-PD-1, anti-PD-L1 or anti-CTLA-4 therapy could take part, and roughly 40% had some. General study results and limits: Nonresponders included some who also had low normalized T-cell clonal expansion. CD4+ and CD8+ T cells in blood underwent clonal expansion by week 6 at 0.1 to 3.0 mg/kg.

CDR1 is KGHSH, CDR2 LQKENI, per germline. After removal of 6 bases from V and 8 bases from J, the junction contained 6 bases not matched to a gene. The CDR3 has 14 residues. As regards this clone: Its antigen is unknown.

This table comes from immunoSEQ multiplex PCR, and its TCRdb copy is limited to in-frame clones, with some not included. The table records approximately 59,000 clones, 75% to 90% of them present only once. This receptor was identified in an adult with an advanced solid tumor such as melanoma, head and neck, liver or kidney cancer. J is TRBJ1-4 and V is TRBV18, with TRBD1 matching over 10 bases. Sequencing used CD4+ or CD8+ T cells sorted from blood, obtained in a trial of the OX40 agonist ivuxolimab. CDR3 protein: CASSPTGGDEKLFF. The CDR3 DNA reads TGTGCCAGCTCCCCGACAGGGGGCGACGAAAAACTGTTTTTT.